The sequence of this T cell receptor (beta chain) was determined in a study of blood T cell repertoires in COVID-19. Study summary: The analysed material was cDNA or gDNA that came from T cells, B-cell-depleted T cells, or PBMCs.

Original analysis: Estimates of nucleated cell counts were drawn from the amplification of reference gene primers. Produced via immunoSEQ multiplex PCR; TCRdb's table is partial and in-frame only. V and J calls and clone size are those listed in that table; D and trimming were worked out from the DNA. The data contain almost 350,000 clones, roughly nine tenths of them singletons. Germline V gives CDR1 GTSNPN, CDR2 SVGIG (reference sequence). V was pared by 0 bases and J by 5 bases, with 10 bases between. The CDR3 has 14 residues. This TCR came from a woman in her sixties with COVID-19, enrolled during active disease. The material sequenced was peripheral blood. The chain is built from TRBV30 and TRBJ1-4, with D possibly being TRBD1 (6 bases). The CDR3 reads CAWSVGGPNEKLFF. In DNA form, the CDR3 reads TGTGCCTGGAGTGTGGGGGGGCCCAATGAAAAACTGTTTTTT.